Below, 20 T cell receptor beta chains from the same sample are listed, as sequenced in a study of technical replicates of blood from a few donors. Profiled with immunoSEQ multiplex PCR; TCRdb holds only in-frame clones, not every one. The data contain roughly 82,000 clones, 75% to 95% of them singletons. What was sequenced was T cells isolated from PBMCs. These receptors were obtained from a human donor in good health.

The chain links TRBV19 to TRBJ2-7; TRBD2 is a possible D gene (6 bases). Per germline, CDR1 LNHDA and CDR2 SQIVND (reference sequence). With 5 bases removed from V and 1 base from J, the gap between germline ends came to 9 bases. This CDR3 is 13 amino acids long. CDR3 loop: CASSFGGSYEQYF. In DNA form, the CDR3 reads TGTGCCAGTAGTTTCGGGGGATCCTACGAGCAGTACTTC.

CDR3 nucleotide sequence: TGTGCCAGCAGCCCAACGCGGTGGGTGGTACTGGCCCAGTACTTC. Translated, it gives CASSPTRWVVLAQYF. The rearrangement joins TRBV7-9 to TRBJ2-5, with D uncertain. Trimming removed 5 bases from V and 9 bases from J, with 22 bases in between. Germline CDR1 and CDR2: SEHNR and FQNEAQ (reference sequence). This CDR3 spans 15 amino acids.

The chain combines TRBV15 with TRBJ2-5; 13 bases fit TRBD2. CDR1 LNHNV and CDR2 YYDKDF come from the germline V gene (reference sequence). Losses at the gene ends were 5 bases for V and 5 bases for J; bases not matched to a gene: 14. The CDR3 is 18 residues long. The CDR3 region is CATSGEGTSGIVRETQYF. The DNA for the CDR3 is TGTGCCACCAGCGGGGAAGGGACTAGCGGGATAGTCCGGGAGACCCAGTACTTC.

The chain links TRBV4-2 to TRBJ2-1; D remains unclear. The CDR3 has 15 residues. Germline values: CDR1 LGHNA, CDR2 YNFKEQ. The V gene lost 0 bases and the J gene lost 0 bases, with 6 bases spanning the gap. CDR3: CASSQEVASYNEQFF. CDR3 nucleotides: TGTGCCAGCAGCCAAGAAGTAGCCTCCTACAATGAGCAGTTCTTC.

The CDR3 coding sequence is TGTGCCAGCTCCCCTAAGGACAGGGGAAACACCGGGGAGCTGTTTTTT. Its translation is CASSPKDRGNTGELFF. The chain joins TRBV18 to TRBJ2-2, with 9 bases identical to TRBD1. The germline V gene has CDR1 KGHSH and CDR2 LQKENI. The CDR3 covers 16 residues. V shed 6 bases and J 2 bases; nucleotides not matched to a gene: 7.

The chain recombines TRBV18 with TRBJ1-4, with 8 nucleotides matching TRBD1. The CDR3 totals 17 residues. V shed 6 bases and J 6 bases; nucleotides not matched to a gene: 15. In germline, CDR1 is KGHSH, CDR2 LQKENI. CDR3 amino acids: CASSLLAGGSKDEKLFF. For the CDR3, the DNA is TGTGCCAGCTCCCTCTTGGCAGGGGGCTCTAAGGATGAAAAACTGTTTTTT.

The genes are TRBV5-1 and TRBJ2-1, with 7 nucleotides matching TRBD1. Germline V gene lookup returns CDR1 SGHRS and CDR2 YFSETQ. The CDR3 runs 13 residues. Trimming cost V 4 bases and J 7 bases; bases outside gene matches: 5. The CDR3 protein is CASSRDSRNEQFF. CDR3 nucleotide sequence: TGCGCCAGCAGCCGGGACAGCAGGAATGAGCAGTTCTTC.

The chain employs TRBV4-2 and TRBJ2-1, with 8 bases matching TRBD2. The ends lost 4 bases at V and 3 bases at J; junction bases unmatched: 8. This CDR3 region has 16 residues. The germline V gene has CDR1 LGHNA and CDR2 YNFKEQ. The CDR3 sequence is CASSPGLADLYNEQFF. The CDR3 nucleotides read TGTGCCAGCAGCCCTGGACTAGCAGACCTCTACAATGAGCAGTTCTTC.

The chain is built from TRBV11-2 and TRBJ2-7; no clear D. V was cut by 3 bases and J by 0 bases, with 9 bases left in between. Germline CDR1 is SGHAT and CDR2 is FQNNGV. This CDR3 comprises 14 residues. The CDR3 protein is CASSFSKPSYEQYF. In nucleotides, the CDR3 is TGTGCCAGCAGCTTTTCTAAACCCTCCTACGAGCAGTACTTC. Full variable domain (rest looked up from reference TRBV11-2 and TRBJ2-7): EAGVAQSPRYKIIEKRQSVAFWCNPISGHATLYWYQQILGQGPKLLIQFQNNGVVDDSQLPKDRFSAERLKGVDSTLKIQPAKLEDSAVYLCASSFSKPSYEQYFGPGTRLTVT.

The V call is TRBV10-2, the J call TRBJ1-2; D remains ambiguous. The germline gives CDR1 WSHSY, CDR2 SAAADI. V shed 6 bases and J shed 6 bases, with 17 bases lying between them. The CDR3 consists of 14 residues. CDR3 in amino acids: CASSETGWNDGYTF. In DNA form, the CDR3 reads TGCGCCAGCAGCGAGACGGGGTGGAATGATGGCTACACCTTC.

The chain has TRBV7-8 and TRBJ1-2; 8 bases match TRBD1. Germline values: CDR1 SGHVS, CDR2 FQNEAQ. This CDR3 spans 15 amino acids. V lost 4 bases, J lost 2 bases, and 6 bases stayed unmatched. DNA of the CDR3: TGTGCCAGCAGCTGGACAGGGTTTTCCAACTATGGCTACACCTTC. This codes for CASSWTGFSNYGYTF.

This sequence joins TRBV5-1 and TRBJ1-1, with D possibly TRBD1 on 5 matching bases. The ends were cut back, 4 bases at V and 2 bases at J, with 12 bases in the middle. Per germline, CDR1 SGHRS and CDR2 YFSETQ. This CDR3 has 14 amino acids. In nucleotides, the CDR3 is TGCGCCAGCAGCCAGACAGAGCTAAACACTGAAGCTTTCTTT. Amino acid sequence: CASSQTELNTEAFF.

The chain links TRBV14 to TRBJ1-6; 7 nucleotides align to TRBD1. This CDR3 contains 15 residues. V gave up 6 bases and J gave up 10 bases; unmatched junction bases: 12. CDR1 is SGHDN and CDR2 is FVKESK in the germline V gene. CDR3 in DNA: TGTGCCAGCAGTCTGACAGGGTTAGTCAACTCACCCCTCCACTTT. It codes for CASSLTGLVNSPLHF.

The rearrangement links TRBV5-1 to TRBJ2-2, with a weak D call TRBD2 (6 bases). Germline CDR1 reads SGHRS; CDR2 reads YFSETQ. The CDR3 is 16 amino acids. The V end was cut by 0 bases, the J end by 0 bases, with 9 bases between. The CDR3 is CASSLDQRANTGELFF. The CDR3 coding sequence is TGCGCCAGCAGCTTGGACCAGCGGGCGAACACCGGGGAGCTGTTTTTT.

This clone was seen only once. This sequence joins TRBV4-2 and TRBJ1-5; no clear D gene. The V end was cut by 0 bases, the J end by 7 bases, with 19 bases between. Germline CDR1 and CDR2: LGHNA and YNFKEQ. The CDR3 has 17 amino acids. The CDR3 DNA reads as TGTGCCAGCAGCCAAGACCCGAGCCTCGGAGGTGGGCAGCCCCAGCATTTT. Amino acid sequence: CASSQDPSLGGGQPQHF.

The gene calls are TRBV6-1 and TRBJ2-1; a possible D gene is TRBD2 (5 bases). The CDR3 has 15 residues. The germline V gene has CDR1 MNHNS and CDR2 SASEGT. V shed 7 bases and J shed 6 bases, with 19 bases lying between them. This CDR3 is CASTGVRYGINEQFF. The CDR3 nucleotides are TGTGCCAGCACCGGGGTTAGGTATGGGATCAATGAGCAGTTCTTC.

The chain employs TRBV5-4 and TRBJ2-1; 9 nucleotides match TRBD2. Germline V lookup: CDR1 SGHNT, CDR2 YYREEE (reference sequence). V trimming: 2 bases; J trimming: 1 base; junction bases outside the gene matches: 4. This CDR3 has 16 residues. CDR3 DNA sequence: TGTGCCAGCAGCTTAGCGGGAGGACGTTCCTACAATGAGCAGTTCTTC. Its protein product is CASSLAGGRSYNEQFF.

The CDR3 is CASSLGGRLISYEQYF. CDR3 in DNA: TGTGCCAGCAGTTTAGGCGGGAGGCTTATTTCCTACGAGCAGTACTTC. The chain links TRBV27 to TRBJ2-7; 8 bases line up with TRBD2. Germline V gene sequence: CDR1 MNHEY, CDR2 SMNVEV (reference sequence). The CDR3 spans 16 residues. Germline trimming cut 2 bases from V and 1 base from J; bases unmatched to any gene: 7.

V usage is TRBV11-2 and J usage is TRBJ1-5; 7 positions agree with TRBD1. The length of the CDR3 is 15 residues. The trim removed 4 bases at V and 2 bases at J, leaving 5 bases unmatched. Per germline, CDR1 SGHAT and CDR2 FQNNGV. DNA for the CDR3: TGTGCCAGCAGCTCTACAGGGGAGCGCAATCAGCCCCAGCATTTT. The encoded protein is CASSSTGERNQPQHF.

This chain links TRBV27 with TRBJ1-3; D perhaps matches TRBD1 (5 bases). V was shortened by 0 bases and J by 2 bases, with 8 bases between the two germline ends. The germline V gene has CDR1 MNHEY and CDR2 SMNVEV (reference sequence). The CDR3 runs to 15 residues. The CDR3, as DNA: TGTGCCAGCAGTTTATCCCAGGGAACTGGAAACACCATATATTTT. Protein sequence: CASSLSQGTGNTIYF.